This T cell receptor beta chain was recovered during a study of cytomegalovirus exposure and HLA in healthy donors. The V segment lost 6 bases and the J segment 1 base; nucleotides outside the gene matches: 7. CDR3 size: 16 residues. CDR1 SQVTM and CDR2 ANQGSEA come from the germline V gene. General observations from the study: There were a few CMV-associated chains whose specificity for CMV antigens was confirmed in vitro.

Remarks on this clone: The antigen is unknown.

Both 60 Vbeta primers and 13 Jbeta primers went into the PCR. Libraries were prepared by immunoSEQ multiplex PCR; TCRdb keeps only in-frame clonotypes and omits some of them. The table includes under 200,000 clones, about 75% detected once. The sequenced material came from PBMCs. The rearrangement joins TRBV29-1 to TRBJ2-3; 13 nucleotides align to TRBD2. This receptor was identified in a man aged 45-60 years in good health and CMV-seropositive. In nucleotides, the CDR3 is TGCAGCGTAGTTCCGACTAGCGGGGGGCGCACAGATACGCAGTATTTT. Its translation: CSVVPTSGGRTDTQYF.